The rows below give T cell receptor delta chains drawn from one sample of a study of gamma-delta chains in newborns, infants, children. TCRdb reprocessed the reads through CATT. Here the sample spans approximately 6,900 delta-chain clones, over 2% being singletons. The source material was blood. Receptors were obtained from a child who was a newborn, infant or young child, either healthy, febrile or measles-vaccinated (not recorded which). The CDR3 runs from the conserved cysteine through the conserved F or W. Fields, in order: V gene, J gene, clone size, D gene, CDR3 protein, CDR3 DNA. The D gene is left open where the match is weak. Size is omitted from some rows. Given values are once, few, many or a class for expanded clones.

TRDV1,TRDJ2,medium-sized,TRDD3,CALGGAFQKYWGIRAQLFF,TGTGCTCTTGGGGGCGCTTTCCAAAAGTACTGGGGGATAAGAGCACAACTCTTCTTT
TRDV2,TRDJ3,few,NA,CACDTAASSSSWDTRQMFF,TGTGCCTGTGACACTGCGGCGTCCTCAAGTTCCTGGGACACCCGACAGATGTTTTTC
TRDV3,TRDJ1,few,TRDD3,CASPTGGNTDKLIF,TGTGCCTCACCGACTGGGGGGAACACCGATAAACTCATCTTT
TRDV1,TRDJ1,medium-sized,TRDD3,CALGESFFQAGGYYTDKLIF,TGTGCTCTTGGGGAGTCGTTTTTCCAGGCTGGGGGATACTACACCGATAAACTCATCTTT
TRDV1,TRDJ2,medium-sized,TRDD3,CALGELIRRIRGALTAQLFF,TGTGCTCTTGGGGAACTCATACGTAGGATACGAGGGGCTTTGACAGCACAACTCTTCTTT
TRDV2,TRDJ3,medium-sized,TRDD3,CACDTLGDTWDTRQMFF,TGTGCCTGTGACACACTGGGGGATACCTGGGACACCCGACAGATGTTTTTC
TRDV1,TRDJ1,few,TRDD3,CALGELKASYRYWGIERGLDKLIF,TGTGCTCTTGGGGAACTAAAGGCCTCCTACAGGTACTGGGGGATAGAGAGGGGCCTCGATAAACTCATCTTT
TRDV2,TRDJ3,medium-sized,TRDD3,CACDPLLGDTHWDTRQMFF,TGTGCCTGTGACCCGTTACTGGGGGATACGCACTGGGACACCCGACAGATGTTTTTC
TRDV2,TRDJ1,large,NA,CACDTIPYTDKLIF,TGTGCCTGTGACACGATTCCCTACACCGATAAACTCATCTTT
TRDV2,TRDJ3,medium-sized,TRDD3,CACDTVGRGIRLSWDTRQMFF,TGTGCCTGTGACACCGTAGGTAGGGGGATTCGCCTCTCCTGGGACACCCGACAGATGTTTTTC
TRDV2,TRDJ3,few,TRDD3,CACDAVLGDSWDTQQMFF,TGTGCCTGTGACGCCGTACTGGGGGACTCCTGGGACACCCAACAGATGTTTTTC
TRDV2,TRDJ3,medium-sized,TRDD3,CACVGLVPGDPCSWDTRQMFF,TGTGCCTGTGTTGGTTTGGTTCCGGGGGATCCCTGCTCCTGGGACACCCGACAGATGTTTTTC
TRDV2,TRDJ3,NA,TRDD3,CACDTVLGDIPSSWDARQMFF,TGTGCCTGTGACACCGTACTGGGGGATATTCCTAGCTCCTGGGATGCCCGACAGATGTTTTTC
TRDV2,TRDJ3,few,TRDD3,CACDTWGYSSWDTRQMFF,TGCGCCTGTGACACCTGGGGATACAGCTCCTGGGACACCCGACAGATGTTTTTC
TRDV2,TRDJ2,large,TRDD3,CACDTWGISQLFF,TGTGCCTGTGACACCTGGGGGATATCACAACTCTTCTTT
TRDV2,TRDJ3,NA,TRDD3,CACDNTGGYRLWDTRQMFF,TGTGCCTGTGACAATACTGGGGGATACCGTTTGTGGGACACCCGACAGATGTTTTTC
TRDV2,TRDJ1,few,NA,CACDKAYLGYLIF,TGTGCCTGTGACAAGGCGTACTTAGGATACCTCATCTTT
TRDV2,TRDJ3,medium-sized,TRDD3,CACDPILGDTRWDTRQMFF,TGTGCCTGTGACCCCATACTGGGGGATACGCGTTGGGACACCCGACAGATGTTTTTC
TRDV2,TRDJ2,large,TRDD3,CACDPMTGDTEAAQLFF,TGTGCCTGTGACCCTATGACCGGGGATACGGAGGCAGCACAACTCTTCTTT
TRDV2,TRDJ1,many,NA,CACAPRGFLYSTRLGTDKLIF,TGTGCCTGTGCCCCCAGGGGCTTCCTGTACAGCACCAGGCTAGGGACCGATAAACTCATCTTT
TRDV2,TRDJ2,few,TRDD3,CACDRLVLGDTAPLFF,TGTGCCTGTGACCGACTCGTACTGGGGGATACAGCACCACTCTTCTTT
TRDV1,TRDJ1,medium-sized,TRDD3,CALGELTNFLRGIQCPDKLIF,TGTGCTCTTGGGGAACTAACCAATTTCCTACGGGGGATACAGTGCCCTGATAAACTCATCTTT
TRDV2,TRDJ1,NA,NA,CACDTVEDGVDKLIF,TGCGCCTGTGACACCGTGGAGGATGGAGTCGATAAACTCATCTTT
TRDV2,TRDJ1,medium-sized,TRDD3,CACDPLGDTNTDKLIF,TGTGCCTGTGATCCATTGGGGGATACGAACACCGATAAACTCATCTTT
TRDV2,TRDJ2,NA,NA,CACDVLGDTAQLFF,TGTGCCTGTGACGTACTGGGAGATACAGCGCAACTCTTCTTT
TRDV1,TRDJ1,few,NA,CALGGSPSFNWDPYTDKLIF,TGTGCTCTTGGGGGGTCGCCTTCTTTCAACTGGGACCCGTACACCGATAAACTCATCTTT
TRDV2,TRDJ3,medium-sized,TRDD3,CACDTGGYTTWDTRQMFF,TGTGCCTGTGACACTGGGGGATACACAACCTGGGACACCCGACAGATGTTTTTC
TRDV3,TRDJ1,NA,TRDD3,CALPSYRGELGDTTDKLIF,TGTGCCCTACCTTCTTACCGGGGAGAACTGGGGGATACGACCGATAAACTCATCTTT
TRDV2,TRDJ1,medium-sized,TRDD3,CACDTLVLGDTRDRRTDKLIF,TGTGCCTGTGACACCTTAGTACTGGGGGATACAAGAGATAGGAGGACCGATAAACTCATCTTT
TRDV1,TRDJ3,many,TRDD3,CALGEQGNTPSHLPPHARPYWGTTGPRRDTRQMFF,TGTGCTCTTGGGGAACAGGGGAACACCCCAAGCCACCTTCCCCCCCACGCGAGACCGTACTGGGGGACCACTGGACCTCGGCGGGACACCCGACAGATGTTTTTC
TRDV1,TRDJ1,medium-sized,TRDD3,CALGEGSPGDTQHLPTYTDKLIF,TGTGCTCTTGGGGAAGGGTCCCCGGGGGATACGCAACACTTACCGACGTACACCGATAAACTCATCTTT
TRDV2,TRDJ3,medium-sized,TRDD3,CACDTVLGDISWDTRQMFF,TGTGCCTGTGACACCGTACTGGGGGATATTTCCTGGGACACCCGACAGATGTTTTTC
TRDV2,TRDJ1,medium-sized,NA,CACDTVGIPDTDKLIF,TGTGCCTGTGACACCGTGGGGATTCCCGACACCGATAAACTCATCTTT
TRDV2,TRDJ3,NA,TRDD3,CACDTVLGGTFSWDTRQVFF,TGTGCCTGTGACACCGTACTGGGGGGTACGTTCTCCTGGGACACCCGACAGGTGTTTTTC
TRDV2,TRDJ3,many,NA,CACASWGSLISWDTRQMFF,TGTGCCTGCGCCTCTTGGGGGTCGTTAATCTCCTGGGACACCCGACAGATGTTTTTC
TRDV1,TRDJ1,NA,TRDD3,CALEGLQRYLGDTRMYTDKLIF,TGTGCTCTTGAGGGACTCCAGAGATACTTGGGGGATACACGGATGTACACCGATAAACTCATCTTT
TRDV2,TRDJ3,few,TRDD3,CACDSTGGIRSWDTRQMFF,TGTGCCTGTGACTCCACTGGGGGAATCCGCTCCTGGGACACCCGACAGATGTTTTTC
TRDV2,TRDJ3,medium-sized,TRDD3,CACDTVLGASSWDTRQMFF,TGTGCCTGTGACACCGTACTGGGGGCCAGCTCCTGGGACACCCGACAGATGTTTTTC
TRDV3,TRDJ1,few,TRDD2,CASGFDSDLPTGDGTDKLIF,TGTGCCTCCGGATTCGACTCCGACCTTCCTACTGGGGACGGCACCGATAAACTCATCTTT
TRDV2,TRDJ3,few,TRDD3,CACDIVLGVSSWDARQMFF,TGTGCCTGTGACATCGTACTGGGGGTGAGCTCCTGGGACGCCCGACAGATGTTTTTC
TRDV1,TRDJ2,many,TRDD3,CALGKKTGGYPDLTAQLFF,TGTGCTCTTGGGAAGAAAACTGGGGGATATCCAGATTTGACAGCACAACTCTTCTTT
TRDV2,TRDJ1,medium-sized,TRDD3,CACDLLGDDTDKLIF,TGTGCCTGTGACCTACTGGGGGATGATACCGATAAACTCATCTTT
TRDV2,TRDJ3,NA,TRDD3,CACDTRPYWGSWDTRQMFF,TGTGCCTGTGACACTCGACCGTACTGGGGCTCCTGGGACACCCGACAGATGTTTTTC
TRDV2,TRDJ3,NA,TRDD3,CACDTWDTRSPWDTRQVFF,TGTGCCTGTGACACGTGGGATACGCGGAGCCCCTGGGACACCCGACAGGTGTTTTTC
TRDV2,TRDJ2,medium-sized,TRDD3,CACDPLLGDTPALTAQLFF,TGTGCCTGTGACCCATTACTGGGGGATACCCCCGCTTTGACAGCACAACTCTTCTTT
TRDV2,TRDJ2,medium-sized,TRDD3,CAEGGGYVLTAQLFF,TGTGCCGAAGGTGGGGGATACGTCTTGACAGCACAACTCTTCTTT